The following is a T cell receptor beta chain sequence with its context. Its antigen is unknown. Base qualities are not at hand, and no much larger clone is one base apart. This specimen's time point label, interpreted: blood at routine non-recurrence follow-up after resection. Without any cell sorting, TCR sequencing was performed on whole RNA extracted either from tumor and nontumor lung tissue or from cryopreserved PBMC samples. A patient was chosen for TCR sequencing only when enough RNA was available from at least two tumor regions. V is reduced by 5 bases and J by 5 bases, leaving a spacing of 15 bases between them. The CDR3 contains 14 residues, cysteine and phenylalanine counted. Solely the CDR3 DNA is kept, with 42 bases framed from the first base. CDR1 and CDR2 are read off the germline V gene as MNHEY and SVGAGI. This sample is part of a study of spatial heterogeneity in lung cancer (dated by TCRdb to between 2018 and 2021). Some background on the complete study: The donors were 60 to 80 patients from the lung TRACERx cohort who had early-stage, untreated non-small cell lung cancer. In non-small cell lung cancer, the study quantitatively compared TCR alpha and beta repertoires across several tumor regions, matched nontumor lung, and blood. Nonsynonymous mutation counts, determined by whole-exome sequencing of tumor tissue, were related to features of the TCR repertoire. In the raw uncorrected reads, each unique combination of TCR and UMI appeared more than ten times on average. Both alpha and beta chains were TCR-sequenced in around 220 tumor regions, under 85 matched nontumor lung samples and roughly 50 PBMC samples obtained at surgery. Follow-up PBMC samples were sequenced whenever available, with the median time to follow-up being about 2 years after resection. Beta-chain transcripts were consistently detected in greater numbers than alpha-chain transcripts, which likely reflected higher beta-chain transcript abundance.

Study-level results and caveats: Confirming at a functional level the hypothesis that regional TCRs recognize regional mutations was considered to require additional single-cell paired TCR alpha and beta sequencing. Only 14 patients were included in comparisons of baseline and follow-up blood repertoires. Ubiquitous expanded tumor TCRs showed up in blood more often at tumor resection than at routine follow-up.

Libraries were built with 5' RACE. TCRdb lists the instrument as NextSeq 500. In the TCR library protocol, a unique molecular identifier was attached to each TCR cDNA molecule so that PCR and sequencing errors could be corrected. The paper's data handling went like this. TCR identification, UMI-based error correction and CDR3 extraction were all carried out with Decombinator tools. Expanded TCRs were defined as those above a frequency of 2 per 1,000, corresponding to the top 1% of the tumor frequency distribution. Renyi diversity was calculated using the R vegan package after each repertoire was subsampled 100 times to 5,000 TCRs. CDR3 similarity networks were constructed using string-kernel similarity of amino acid triplets, with links drawn between CDR3s whose pairwise similarity was above 0.82. TCRdb applied fastp at Q25 and MiXCR to the public reads, then kept only in-frame beta chains. Entries that share a CDR3 protein sequence are merged under the most common genes and DNA. For this entry, the V and J calls and clone size follow TCRdb and not the study's own pipeline. This sample has about 47,000 distinct CDR3 sequences in its table, and roughly 10% of those were observed once. The top ten constitute roughly a third of the sample.

In this chain, TRBV6-5 is recombined with TRBJ2-5; tentative D gene TRBD1, with 7 bases matching. The sequencing used PBMCs, collected at follow-up. The receptor was isolated from a male donor with early-stage non-small cell lung cancer. The CDR3 protein is CASSNLGGGETQYF. At the DNA level, the sequence is TGTGCCAGCAGTAACCTAGGAGGGGGCGAGACCCAGTACTTC.